These 16 T cell receptor beta chains were sequenced from one sample in a study of cytomegalovirus exposure and HLA in healthy donors. 60 Vbeta and 13 Jbeta primers were used in PCR. Libraries were prepared by immunoSEQ multiplex PCR; TCRdb keeps only in-frame clonotypes and omits some of them. This sample yields around 71,000 clones, of which roughly 65% are seen a single time; about 14% belongs to the top ten. The sequencing input was PBMCs. The receptors derive from a male donor in good health and CMV-seropositive.

This rearrangement joins TRBV18 to TRBJ2-7; 12 positions match TRBD2. Germline loops: CDR1 KGHSH, CDR2 LQKENI. Losses at the gene ends were 0 bases for V and 6 bases for J; bases not matched to a gene: 6. This CDR3 is 16 amino acids long. The CDR3 nucleotides are TGTGCCAGCTCACCACCGTCCACTAGCGGGAGGACCGAGCAGTACTTC. As protein: CASSPPSTSGRTEQYF.

The chain couples TRBV15 to TRBJ2-6, with TRBD2 as a possible D gene (5 bases). Trimming cost V 5 bases and J 2 bases, with 19 bases left between them. In germline, CDR1 is LNHNV, CDR2 YYDKDF (reference sequence). The CDR3 is 18 residues long. In nucleotides, the CDR3 is TGTGCCACCAGCCCTTCAGGAAGAGGGCGGACTGGGGCCAACGTCCTGACTTTC. Residues: CATSPSGRGRTGANVLTF.

This sequence joins TRBV5-1 and TRBJ2-7; TRBD1 aligns across 9 bases. The CDR3 consists of 14 residues. The junction had 7 bases not matched to a gene; V was cut back by 4 bases and J by 5 bases. Germline CDR1 SGHRS, CDR2 YFSETQ. The CDR3 spells CASSPGQGLHEQYF. DNA for the CDR3: TGCGCCAGCAGCCCGGGACAGGGCCTCCACGAGCAGTACTTC.

This clone was seen only a few times. The gene calls are TRBV4-1 and TRBJ2-7, with TRBD1 matching over 9 bases. V lost 1 base to trimming and J lost 1 base; unmatched junction nucleotides: 2. The CDR3 is 15 residues long. CDR1 and CDR2 from the germline V gene are MGHRA and YSYEKL. This chain's CDR3 is CASSQAGTGSYEQYF. The CDR3 DNA sequence: TGCGCCAGCAGCCAAGCCGGGACAGGGTCCTACGAGCAGTACTTC.

This clone was detected only a few times. V is TRBV6-1 and J is TRBJ2-7; 7 bases are a match to TRBD2. Germline-derived CDR1 and CDR2 are MNHNS and SASEGT. CDR3 length equals 13 residues. Trimming took 4 bases from V and 3 from J; bases not matched to a gene: 3. The CDR3 region is CASSGTRVYEQYF. The CDR3 DNA sequence: TGTGCCAGCAGTGGGACTAGAGTCTACGAGCAGTACTTC.

The chain carries TRBV9 and TRBJ2-3, with TRBD2 matching over 10 bases. The CDR3 is 17 residues long. V lost 0 bases, J lost 3 bases, and 7 bases stayed unmatched. Germline CDR1 is SGDLS and CDR2 is YYNGEE. This chain's CDR3 is CASSVVGASGRTDTQYF. The CDR3 bases are TGTGCCAGCAGCGTAGTGGGGGCTAGCGGGAGAACAGATACGCAGTATTTT.

The chain couples TRBV15 to TRBJ1-3; D is uncertain. This CDR3 contains 16 residues. From germline, CDR1 is LNHNV and CDR2 YYDKDF (reference sequence). V was pared by 0 bases and J by 0 bases, with 9 bases between. DNA of the CDR3: TGTGCCACCAGCAGAGATCTCGCGTCCTCTGGAAACACCATATATTTT. Its protein product is CATSRDLASSGNTIYF.

This chain joins TRBV5-4 and TRBJ2-5; D is unresolved. The CDR3 is made up of 13 amino acids. Deletions cut 4 bases from V and 2 bases from J, with 9 bases between. Germline CDR1 and CDR2: SGHNT and YYREEE (reference sequence). CDR3 DNA sequence: TGTGCCAGCAGCCTCCTTCCGCAAGAGACCCAGTACTTC. It encodes CASSLLPQETQYF.

The chain couples TRBV19 to TRBJ2-6, with a possible D match to TRBD1 (6 bases). CDR1 is LNHDA, CDR2 SQIVND, per germline (reference sequence). The CDR3 is 16 amino acids. V was shortened by 3 bases and J by 2 bases, with 11 bases between the two germline ends. CDR3 bases: TGTGCCAGTAGTATCCCCAGACAGGCTGGGGCCAACGTCCTGACTTTC. Translation gives CASSIPRQAGANVLTF.

V and J are TRBV2 and TRBJ2-2; 8 positions agree with TRBD2. The germline V gene has CDR1 SNHLY and CDR2 FYNNEI. Losses at the gene ends were 6 bases for V and 6 bases for J; bases not matched to a gene: 15. The CDR3 sequence is 17 residues long. CDR3 residues: CASRATSGRSGSGELFF. The CDR3 DNA follows: TGTGCCAGCAGAGCTACTAGCGGCCGGTCCGGATCCGGGGAGCTGTTTTTT.

The V and J genes are TRBV19 and TRBJ1-4, with D unresolved. Germline V gene lookup returns CDR1 LNHDA and CDR2 SQIVND (reference sequence). The V gene lost 10 bases and the J gene lost 7 bases, with 16 bases spanning the gap. The CDR3 contains 13 residues. The CDR3 here is CATSLRAVEKLFF. The CDR3 DNA reads as TGTGCCACTAGCTTGAGAGCGGTTGAAAAACTGTTTTTT. Full variable domain (remainder filled in from reference TRBV19 and TRBJ1-4): DGGITQSPKYLFRKEGQNVTLSCEQNLNHDAMYWYRQDPGQGLRLIYYSQIVNDFQKGDIAEGYSVSREKKESFPLTVTSAQKNPTAFYLCATSLRAVEKLFFGSGTQLSVL.

The DNA for the CDR3 is TGTGCCGGACAAGTAGGGGGATCGCTCGAAGCTTTCTTT. Amino acids: CAGQVGGSLEAFF. This chain links TRBV18 with TRBJ1-1; TRBD1 might be the D (6 bases). This CDR3 comprises 13 residues. Germline CDR1 KGHSH, CDR2 LQKENI. The V end lost 11 bases, the J end lost 8 bases, and 21 bases lay between the germline ends.

This chain connects TRBV7-9 to TRBJ2-1; 10 bases match TRBD2. Germline loops: CDR1 SEHNR, CDR2 FQNEAQ (reference sequence). Trimming cost V 6 bases and J 3 bases; bases outside gene matches: 14. The CDR3 totals 18 residues. CDR3 coding DNA: TGTGCCAGCAGTTTCCCTCACAGACTAGCGGGTCTCTACAATGAGCAGTTCTTC. It translates to CASSFPHRLAGLYNEQFF.

This clone turned up a few times. J is TRBJ2-7 and V is TRBV2; D not resolved. The V and J ends lost 6 bases and 3 bases respectively, with 9 bases between them. The CDR3 consists of 12 residues. Germline loops: CDR1 SNHLY, CDR2 FYNNEI. The DNA for the CDR3 is TGTGCCAGCAGAGATAGCTACTACGAGCAGTACTTC. It is translated as CASRDSYYEQYF.

The chain employs TRBV6-4 and TRBJ1-5; no firm D call. V gave up 3 bases and J gave up 3 bases, with 6 bases separating them. Germline V gene data show CDR1 as MRHNA and CDR2 as SNTAGT. CDR3 length equals 13 residues. The CDR3 here is CASSEQPNQPQHF. DNA for the CDR3: TGTGCCAGCAGTGAACAGCCCAATCAGCCCCAGCATTTT.

To note about this clone: Germline and junction disagree at one end, which may indicate a read error. J is TRBJ1-5 and V is TRBV19; possibly TRBD1 for D (6 bases). The CDR3 consists of 18 residues. Germline V gives CDR1 LNHDA, CDR2 SQIVND (reference sequence). The CDR3 loop reads CASSKKLTGVYSNQPQHF. The CDR3 region has the DNA TGTGCCAGCAGTAAGAAGCTGACAGGAGTTTATAGCAATCAGCCCCAGCATTTT. Using reference TRBV19 and TRBJ1-5 for the parts outside the CDR3, the full variable domain is DGGITQSPKYLFRKEGQNVTLSCEQNLNHDAMYWYRQDPGQGLRLIYYSQIVNDFQKGDIAEGYSVSREKKESFPLTVTSAQKNPTAFYLCASSKKLTGVYSNQPQHFGDGTRLSIL.